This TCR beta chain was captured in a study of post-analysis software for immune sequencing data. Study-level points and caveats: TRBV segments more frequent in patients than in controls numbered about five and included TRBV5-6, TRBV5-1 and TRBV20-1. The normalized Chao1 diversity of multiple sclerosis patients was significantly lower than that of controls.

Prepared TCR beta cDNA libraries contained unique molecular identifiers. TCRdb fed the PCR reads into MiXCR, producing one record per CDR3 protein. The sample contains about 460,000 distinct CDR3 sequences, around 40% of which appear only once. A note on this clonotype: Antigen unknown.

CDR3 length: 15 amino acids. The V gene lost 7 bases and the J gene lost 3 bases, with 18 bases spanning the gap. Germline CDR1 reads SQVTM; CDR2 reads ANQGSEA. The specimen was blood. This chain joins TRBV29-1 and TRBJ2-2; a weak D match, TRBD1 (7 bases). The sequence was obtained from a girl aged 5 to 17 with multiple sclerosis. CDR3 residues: CSAGPRGAHTGELFF. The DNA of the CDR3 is TGCAGCGCTGGACCCAGGGGGGCCCACACCGGGGAGCTGTTTTTT.